The 2 T cell receptor beta chains given below trace back to one sample, sequenced in a study of cytomegalovirus exposure and HLA in healthy donors. The primer mix had 60 Vbeta and 13 Jbeta primers. Assay used: immunoSEQ multiplex PCR; TCRdb lists only in-frame clones, some missing. The sample carries roughly 160,000 clones, more than 65% recorded once. The sample was PBMCs. These receptor sequences come from a woman aged 45 to 65 in good health and CMV-seronegative.

This clone was detected once. This rearrangement joins TRBV5-8 to TRBJ1-1, with 7 bases lining up with TRBD1. J lost 4 bases, V lost 0 bases, and 6 bases had no gene match. Looked up from germline, CDR1 is SGHTS and CDR2 is YDEGEE. The CDR3 totals 15 residues. The CDR3 loop is CASSLGQGFGTEAFF. CDR3 in DNA: TGTGCCAGCAGCTTGGGACAGGGTTTTGGCACTGAAGCTTTCTTT.

This chain links TRBV5-1 with TRBJ1-5, with 8 bases that match TRBD1. V gave up 8 bases and J gave up 4 bases; unmatched junction bases: 5. The CDR3 is 13 amino acids. Germline V gene lookup returns CDR1 SGHRS and CDR2 YFSETQ. The CDR3 region is CARTGVLNQPQHF. The CDR3 nucleotides are TGCGCCAGGACAGGGGTTTTAAATCAGCCCCAGCATTTT.